Sequencing of this T cell receptor beta chain was carried out in a study of cytomegalovirus exposure and HLA in healthy donors. This clone was recorded only once. This CDR3 contains 14 residues. CDR1 MNHNS and CDR2 SASEGT come from the germline V gene. V was shortened by 4 bases and J by 4 bases, with 12 bases between the two germline ends. Amplification used 60 Vbeta primers and 13 Jbeta primers. The data were produced by immunoSEQ multiplex PCR, yet TCRdb's version contains in-frame clones alone and is incomplete. The table records over 150,000 clones, about 71% of them present only once. This chain connects TRBV6-1 to TRBJ2-3; D possibly corresponds to TRBD2 (6 bases). The TCR originated in a woman aged 25 to 39 in good health and CMV-seronegative. The sample comprised PBMCs. In DNA form, the CDR3 reads TGTGCCAGCAGTGGGAGGGCAGGGCCAGATACGCAGTATTTT. Amino acid sequence: CASSGRAGPDTQYF.